These T cell receptor beta chains were read from a single sample in a study of control samples from healthy donors and cancer patients. TCRdb keeps only in-frame clones here, not all; method: immunoSEQ multiplex PCR. The table records just over 150,000 clones, 85% to 95% of them present only once. The sequencing sample was made of blood. The receptors come from a man aged 50-60 years in good health. The CDR3 runs from the conserved cysteine through the conserved F or W. A D gene is named only where the DNA matches it firmly. Where a row states a size, it is once, few, many or the class of an expanded clone; other rows omit it.

-	TRBJ2-2	-	TRBV19	TGTGCCAGTAGTGTTTCAGGGGGGTGGACCGGGGAGCTGTTTTTT	CASSVSGGWTGELFF
-	TRBJ1-2	-	TRBV5-4	TGTGCCAGCAGCTATCGGACAGTGAGGGGCTACACCTTC	CASSYRTVRGYTF
few	TRBJ1-5	-	TRBV19	TGTGCCAGTAGTATAGAGAAACAGGGCAAGCAGCATTTT	CASSIEKQGKQHF
-	TRBJ1-5	-	TRBV11-3	TGTGCCAGCAGCCCCGGACAGCGGGGTAGCAATCAGCCCCAGCATTTT	CASSPGQRGSNQPQHF
-	TRBJ2-7	TRBD2	TRBV12-3/TRBV12-4	TGTGCCAGCAGTAACCTAGCGGACGAGCAGTACTTC	CASSNLADEQYF
-	TRBJ2-2	-	TRBV25-1	TGTGCCAGCAGTGGGGCAGGAGGGACCGGGGAGCTGTTTTTT	CASSGAGGTGELFF
-	TRBJ2-7	TRBD1	TRBV13	TGTGCCAGCAGCCGCAACACAGGGGGAAGGGAGCAGTACTTC	CASSRNTGGREQYF
few	TRBJ2-6	-	TRBV28	TGTGCCAGCAGTTTCGCAGGGGCCGACCTAGCGGCCAACGTCCTGACTTTC	CASSFAGADLAANVLTF
-	TRBJ1-5	-	TRBV2	TGTGCCAGCAGTAAAGGGGGGCTCGGCAATCAGCCCCAGCATTTT	CASSKGGLGNQPQHF
-	TRBJ2-2	-	TRBV5-1	TGCGCCAGCAGCTTAACCGGGACAACCAACACCGGGGAGCTGTTTTTT	CASSLTGTTNTGELFF
-	TRBJ2-1	TRBD2	TRBV4-1	TGCGCCAGCAGCCAAGATCTAGCCGGGACTAGCCGGCAGTTCTTC	CASSQDLAGTSRQFF
-	TRBJ2-5	TRBD2	TRBV27	TGTGCCAGCAGGCCATACGGACTAGCGGGAGGAGAGACCCAGTACTTC	CASRPYGLAGGETQYF
-	TRBJ2-3	-	TRBV28	TGTGCCAGCAGTTTACAAAAGGGTACGCAGTATTTT	CASSLQKGTQYF
-	TRBJ2-1	-	TRBV24-1	TGTGCCACCAGGCAGGGTTTTGGGTCGCAGTTCTTC	CATRQGFGSQFF
-	TRBJ1-6	-	TRBV7-9	TGTGCCAGCAGCTTAGCGGTGCAGAATTCACCCCTCCACTTT	CASSLAVQNSPLHF
once	TRBJ2-6	TRBD2	TRBV14	TGTGCCAGCAGGAAAAGCGGGACTTACTCTGGGGCCAACGTCCTGACTTTC	CASRKSGTYSGANVLTF
-	TRBJ2-7	TRBD2	TRBV3-1/TRBV3-2	TGTGCCAGCAGCCAAGATGGGGGGGTAAGCTCCTACGAGCAGTACTTC	CASSQDGGVSSYEQYF
-	TRBJ2-3	TRBD2	TRBV24-1	TGTGCCACCAGTGATTTGTCTAGCGGGGCCACAGATACGCAGTATTTT	CATSDLSSGATDTQYF
-	TRBJ1-5	-	TRBV29-1	TGCAGCGTTTCGGACATCTTGGGGCAGCCCCAGCATTTT	CSVSDILGQPQHF
-	TRBJ2-3	-	TRBV4-1	TGCGCCAGCAGCCAAGATAGGACGTTCGGAGATACGCAGTATTTT	CASSQDRTFGDTQYF
-	TRBJ2-7	-	TRBV5-1	TGCGCCAGCAGCTTACAGGGCACTAGCGACTACGAGCAGTACTTC	CASSLQGTSDYEQYF
-	TRBJ1-2	TRBD1	TRBV5-6	TGTGCCAGCAGCTTGGAAGAGGGGGACAGGCGGGGCTACACCTTC	CASSLEEGDRRGYTF
-	TRBJ2-7	-	TRBV15	TGTGCCACCAGCAGAGACAAGTACGAGCAGTACTTC	CATSRDKYEQYF
-	TRBJ2-7	TRBD2	TRBV19	TGTGCCACCCGGACTAGCGGGAACCTCGGCTACGAGCAGTACTTC	CATRTSGNLGYEQYF
-	TRBJ1-1	-	TRBV15	TGTGCCACCAGCAACCTCCTGGACACTGAAGCTTTCTTT	CATSNLLDTEAFF
-	TRBJ2-5	TRBD2	TRBV5-1	TGCGCCAGCAGCTTGGGCGGGGGATGGGGTCAGGAGACCCAGTACTTC	CASSLGGGWGQETQYF
-	TRBJ1-6	-	TRBV7-2	TGTGCCAGCAGCCCGCGCGGAGTAAGCTCCTATAATTCACCCCTCCACTTT	CASSPRGVSSYNSPLHF
-	TRBJ1-3	TRBD1	TRBV9	TGTGCCAGCAGCCCGACACAGGGGGCAGCGGGAAACACCATATATTTT	CASSPTQGAAGNTIYF
once	TRBJ1-1	-	TRBV6-5	TGTGCCAGCAGTTATACCCCCAGGGCCGAAGCTTTCTTT	CASSYTPRAEAFF
once	TRBJ1-2	TRBD1	TRBV5-6	TGTGCCAGCAGCCCAGGGGACAGGGATCTTGGCTACACCTTC	CASSPGDRDLGYTF
-	TRBJ1-3	TRBD1	TRBV19	TGTGCCAGTAGTATGGACAGGCTCATCTCTGGAAACACCATATATTTT	CASSMDRLISGNTIYF
once	TRBJ1-5	-	TRBV6-5	TGTGCCAGCAGCCCCCAGGCCAATCAGCCCCAGCATTTT	CASSPQANQPQHF
-	TRBJ2-7	-	TRBV3-1/TRBV3-2	TGTGCCAGCAGCCCTTTAGGGCAGGGTGGAACCTACGAGCAGTACTTC	CASSPLGQGGTYEQYF
few	TRBJ2-2	-	TRBV6-4	TGTGCCAGCAGATCACCTTACACCGGGGAGCTGTTTTTT	CASRSPYTGELFF
-	TRBJ1-4	TRBD1	TRBV7-9	TGTGCCAGCAGCTTAAGGGGGGGACAGGGAGTATTTGATGAAAAACTGTTTTTT	CASSLRGGQGVFDEKLFF
-	TRBJ2-1	TRBD2	TRBV2	TGTGCCAGCAGAGCACTAGCGACCGGTGTATACAATGAGCAGTTCTTC	CASRALATGVYNEQFF
-	TRBJ2-7	-	TRBV29-1	TGCAGCGTAGGCGGGACAGAAGTCTACGAGCAGTACTTC	CSVGGTEVYEQYF
-	TRBJ2-1	TRBD2	TRBV7-9	TGTGCCAGCAGCCGTATTGGGGAGCGGGAGAACAATGAGCAGTTCTTC	CASSRIGERENNEQFF
-	TRBJ2-3	-	TRBV18	TGTGCCAGCTCACCATGGCAGATAGATACGCAGTATTTT	CASSPWQIDTQYF
-	TRBJ1-4	-	TRBV28	TGTGCCAGCAGTGAACCAACTAATGAAAAACTGTTTTTT	CASSEPTNEKLFF
-	TRBJ2-5	-	TRBV7-2	TGTGCCAGCAGCTTAGAGCTGGGAGAGACCCAGTACTTC	CASSLELGETQYF
-	TRBJ1-6	TRBD1	TRBV10-1	TGCGCCAGCAGAGGACAGGGAAATAATTCACCCCTCCACTTT	CASRGQGNNSPLHF
-	TRBJ2-7	TRBD2	TRBV19	TGTGCCAGTAGTACCGTGGGACTAGCGATCCAGTACTTC	CASSTVGLAIQYF
-	TRBJ2-3	-	TRBV5-1	TGCGCCAGCAGTCCATACAGGGGAGGAGTCACAGATACGCAGTATTTT	CASSPYRGGVTDTQYF
once	TRBJ1-6	TRBD1	TRBV5-1	TGCGCCAGCAGCTTTACAGGGACAGGGGGGAATTCACCCCTCCACTTT	CASSFTGTGGNSPLHF
-	TRBJ1-1	-	TRBV2	TGTGCCACTACCGGCCAAATGAACACTGAAGCTTTCTTT	CATTGQMNTEAFF
-	TRBJ1-6	TRBD1	TRBV27	TGTGCCAGCAGTCCCCGGACAGGATATAATTCACCCCTCCACTTT	CASSPRTGYNSPLHF
-	TRBJ1-6	-	TRBV3-1/TRBV3-2	TGTGCCAGCCAGGACGAAGGGAATTCACCCCTCCACTTT	CASQDEGNSPLHF